This T cell receptor (beta chain) was recorded in a study of blood T cell repertoires in COVID-19. Study as a whole: Collection of acute and convalescent COVID-19 samples took place in the United States, Italy and Spain. PBMCs, B-cell-depleted T cells, or T cells were the source of the cDNA or gDNA that made up the material.

Source study methods: Estimation of nucleated cell counts was performed using reference gene primer amplification. The table came from immunoSEQ multiplex PCR; TCRdb's copy has only in-frame clones and leaves some out. V and J calls and clone size are given by that table; D and trimming were obtained from the DNA. The sample carries under 150,000 clones, over 75% recorded once. The CDR3 has 13 amino acids. The V end lost 2 bases, the J end lost 8 bases, and 10 bases lay between the germline ends. Germline lookup yields CDR1 SEHNR and CDR2 FQNEAQ (reference sequence). The clonotype was recovered from a man in his forties with active or convalescent COVID-19. Sequenced input: peripheral blood. The chain links TRBV7-9 to TRBJ2-1, with D possibly matching TRBD1 (6 bases). The CDR3 is CASSLLRGDEQFF. The CDR3 DNA sequence: TGTGCCAGCAGCTTACTCAGGGGCGATGAGCAGTTCTTC.